This entry describes one T cell receptor beta chain. What it binds is unknown. CDR1 is SEHNR, CDR2 FQNEAQ, per germline (reference sequence). CDR3 length equals 12 residues. V lost 4 bases and J 9 bases, leaving 13 bases between the germline ends. These data are taken from a study of STAT3 mutations in large granular lymphocyte leukemia. Background on the study: Immunosuppressive therapy was given to more than half of T-LGLL patients.

Clones were sequenced by immunoSEQ multiplex PCR, and TCRdb holds only the in-frame ones, with some missing. The sample carries around 7,800 clones, 91% recorded once. Study-wide findings and caveats: In several patients, dominant TCR clone burden exceeded STAT3 mutant burden, suggesting STAT3 mutation arose secondarily. Every T-LGLL patient had at least one immunodominant TCRbeta clonotype. After therapy, about 35% of the 18 patients switched clonotypes, all new clones STAT3 wild type.

V gene TRBV7-9 combines with J gene TRBJ2-7; D may be TRBD1 (5 bases). The receptor was isolated from a man aged 50 to 60 with T-cell large granular lymphocyte leukemia. Some clones in this sample may be carry-over from other donors' samples. The sample comprised peripheral blood mononuclear cells. For the CDR3, the DNA is TGTGCCAGCAGCTCGCAGGGTTTGGTGCAGTACTTC. This codes for CASSSQGLVQYF.